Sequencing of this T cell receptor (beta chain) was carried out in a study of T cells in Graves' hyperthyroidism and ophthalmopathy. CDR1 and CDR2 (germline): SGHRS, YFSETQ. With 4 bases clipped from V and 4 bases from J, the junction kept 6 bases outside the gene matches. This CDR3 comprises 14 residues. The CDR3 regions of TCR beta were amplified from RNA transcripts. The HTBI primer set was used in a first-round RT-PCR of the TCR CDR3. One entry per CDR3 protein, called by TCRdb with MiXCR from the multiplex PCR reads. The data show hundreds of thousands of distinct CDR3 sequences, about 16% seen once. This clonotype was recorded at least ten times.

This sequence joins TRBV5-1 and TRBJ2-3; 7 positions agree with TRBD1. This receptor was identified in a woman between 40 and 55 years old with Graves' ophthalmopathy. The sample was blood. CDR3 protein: CASSPRQGPDTQYF. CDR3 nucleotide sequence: TGCGCCAGCAGCCCACGACAGGGTCCAGATACGCAGTATTTT.